The clone carrying this T cell receptor (gamma chain) was seen ten or more times. TCRdb shows a much larger clone's protein in place of this DNA's translation, and the two differ at residue 5, likely through a read error; the protein shown is translated from the DNA. The data stem from a study of γδ T cells in repeated Plasmodium falciparum infection. Bulk repertoires came from Vgamma9/Vdelta2+ or Vdelta2-negative gammadelta T cells flow-sorted from PBMC. TCRdb applied CATT to the multiplex PCR reads for clone calling. Of 30,000 or so gamma-chain clones detected, roughly 1.4% appear once; the ten largest clones hold just under 20%. With 5 bases clipped from V and 8 bases from J, the junction kept 9 bases outside the gene matches. Germline V gene lookup returns CDR1 GITISATS and CDR2 ISYDGTV (reference sequence). This CDR3 has 12 residues.

The sequencing sample was made of gamma-delta T cells from blood. The chain carries TRGV9 and TRGJ1 or TRGJ2. No J gene was available from TCRdb, and it was assigned here by a germline match of the DNA. This clonotype originated in a pool of human donors (malaria-infected and uninfected, not separated). The CDR3 here is CALWGSFNKKLF. The CDR3 bases are TGTGCCTTGTGGGGGTCCTTTAATAAGAAACTCTTT.